This entry lists 14 T cell receptor beta chains sequenced from one sample in a study of blood T cell repertoires in COVID-19. Sequenced by immunoSEQ multiplex PCR; TCRdb stores in-frame clones only, minus some. In the table there are nearly 350,000 clones, almost 90% of which are singletons. The sequenced sample consisted of peripheral blood. Receptors originate from an older woman with COVID-19, enrolled during active disease.

This chain joins TRBV6-2 or TRBV6-3 and TRBJ1-4, with 9 bases aligning to TRBD1. The trim removed 2 bases at V and 0 bases at J, leaving 4 bases unmatched. The length of the CDR3 is 17 residues. Germline CDR1 is MNHEY and CDR2 is SVGEGT. CDR3 nucleotides: TGTGCCAGCAGTTACGGGAGGACAGGGGCAACTAATGAAAAACTGTTTTTT. It is translated as CASSYGRTGATNEKLFF.

The chain recombines TRBV12-3 or TRBV12-4 with TRBJ1-2; 7 positions agree with TRBD1. Trimming cost V 6 bases and J 2 bases; bases outside gene matches: 0. This CDR3 has 12 residues. In nucleotides, the CDR3 is TGTGCCAGCAGACAGGGGAACTATGGCTACACCTTC. It encodes CASRQGNYGYTF.

The chain is built from TRBV2 and TRBJ1-2, with TRBD1 matching 7 bases. Germline V gene sequence: CDR1 SNHLY, CDR2 FYNNEI. The CDR3 is 14 amino acids. Trimming cost V 5 bases and J 8 bases; bases outside gene matches: 11. As DNA, the CDR3 is TGTGCCAGCAGTTCCGGGACAGCGGGTTGGGGCTACACCTTC. It yields the protein CASSSGTAGWGYTF.

The genes are TRBV11-2 and TRBJ1-2; 12 bases are a match to TRBD1. Germline lookup yields CDR1 SGHAT and CDR2 FQNNGV. The CDR3 has 13 residues. V dropped 4 bases and J dropped 8; count of bases not matched to a gene: 2. CDR3 bases: TGTGCCAGCAGCTGGGACAGGGGGCAGGGCTACACCTTC. Protein product: CASSWDRGQGYTF.

This clone was counted a few times. This chain connects TRBV19 to TRBJ2-5; D might be TRBD2 (5 bases). Germline V gene data show CDR1 as LNHDA and CDR2 as SQIVND (reference sequence). V was shortened by 7 bases and J by 3 bases, with 15 bases between the two germline ends. CDR3 length: 14 residues. CDR3 sequence reads: CASKFNGDEETQYF. CDR3 DNA sequence: TGTGCCAGTAAATTTAACGGGGATGAAGAGACCCAGTACTTC.

The rearrangement links TRBV11-3 to TRBJ2-2; unclear D gene. There are 14 residues in the CDR3. Trimming removed 0 bases from V and 3 bases from J, with 5 bases in between. CDR1 and CDR2 from the germline V gene are SGHNT and YENEEA. CDR3 loop: CASSLDRDTGELFF. CDR3 sequence (DNA): TGTGCCAGCAGCTTAGATCGGGACACCGGGGAGCTGTTTTTT.

The chain links TRBV5-4 to TRBJ2-7, with D possibly matching TRBD1 (5 bases). There are 12 residues in the CDR3. The germline gives CDR1 SGHNT, CDR2 YYREEE (reference sequence). Trimming removed 4 bases at V and 3 bases at J, with 8 bases between. For the CDR3, the DNA is TGTGCCAGCAGCCGAGACAGCTACGAGCAGTACTTC. Protein sequence: CASSRDSYEQYF.

The rearrangement uses TRBV18 and TRBJ2-5, with 9 bases aligning to TRBD1. CDR1 is KGHSH, CDR2 LQKENI, per germline. The V segment lost 6 bases and the J segment 4 bases; nucleotides outside the gene matches: 15. The CDR3 sequence is 17 residues long. In nucleotides, the CDR3 is TGTGCCAGCTCCCCGCCCCGTCCGGGACAGGGTGGAGAGACCCAGTACTTC. Translated, it gives CASSPPRPGQGGETQYF.

V usage is TRBV27 and J usage is TRBJ1-1; 7 bases map to TRBD1. The junction had 4 bases not matched to a gene; V was cut back by 5 bases and J by 4 bases. In germline, CDR1 is MNHEY, CDR2 SMNVEV (reference sequence). This CDR3 spans 13 amino acids. CDR3 amino acids: CASSEGQTTEAFF. CDR3 DNA sequence: TGTGCCAGCAGTGAGGGACAGACCACTGAAGCTTTCTTT.

The chain uses TRBV7-2 and TRBJ2-1; 9 bases are shared with TRBD2. V lost 1 base and J lost 13; bases outside the gene matches: 5. The CDR3 runs 13 residues. Looked up from germline, CDR1 is SGHTA and CDR2 is FQGNSA. The CDR3 region has the DNA TGTGCCAGCAGCTTAGGGGGACTAGCTCTCCAGTTCTTC. Translated, it gives CASSLGGLALQFF.

The V gene is TRBV28, the J gene TRBJ1-1; TRBD1 matches 7 bases. The J segment lost 4 bases and the V segment lost 4 bases, leaving 6 bases of the junction unmatched. The length of the CDR3 is 14 residues. Germline values: CDR1 MDHEN, CDR2 SYDVKM. The CDR3 region is CASSSEGGVTEAFF. The CDR3 DNA reads TGTGCCAGCAGTTCCGAAGGGGGCGTCACTGAAGCTTTCTTT.

The rearrangement links TRBV6-5 to TRBJ1-1; D is possibly TRBD1 (6 bases). Germline values: CDR1 MNHEY, CDR2 SVGAGI. V shed 6 bases and J shed 0 bases, with 11 bases lying between them. This CDR3 is 14 amino acids long. CDR3 sequence (DNA): TGTGCCAGCAGAGAGCAGGGGATGAACACTGAAGCTTTCTTT. Translation: CASREQGMNTEAFF.

The chain links TRBV7-8 to TRBJ2-7; D may be TRBD1 (6 bases). With 8 bases removed from V and 3 bases from J, the gap between germline ends came to 14 bases. The CDR3 sequence is 13 residues long. Looked up from germline, CDR1 is SGHVS and CDR2 is FQNEAQ. CDR3 amino acids: CASGSGHFYEQYF. CDR3 coding DNA: TGTGCCAGCGGCTCGGGACATTTCTACGAGCAGTACTTC.

This clone was counted between two and nine times. For the CDR3, the DNA is TGTGCCAGCAGCCCTATCCGGGGGGCGAACACTGAAGCTTTCTTT. This sequence encodes CASSPIRGANTEAFF. V is TRBV7-9 and J is TRBJ1-1, with D possibly TRBD1 on 6 matching bases. The CDR3 consists of 15 residues. The germline V gene has CDR1 SEHNR and CDR2 FQNEAQ (reference sequence). Trimming removed 5 bases from V and 1 base from J, with 14 bases in between.